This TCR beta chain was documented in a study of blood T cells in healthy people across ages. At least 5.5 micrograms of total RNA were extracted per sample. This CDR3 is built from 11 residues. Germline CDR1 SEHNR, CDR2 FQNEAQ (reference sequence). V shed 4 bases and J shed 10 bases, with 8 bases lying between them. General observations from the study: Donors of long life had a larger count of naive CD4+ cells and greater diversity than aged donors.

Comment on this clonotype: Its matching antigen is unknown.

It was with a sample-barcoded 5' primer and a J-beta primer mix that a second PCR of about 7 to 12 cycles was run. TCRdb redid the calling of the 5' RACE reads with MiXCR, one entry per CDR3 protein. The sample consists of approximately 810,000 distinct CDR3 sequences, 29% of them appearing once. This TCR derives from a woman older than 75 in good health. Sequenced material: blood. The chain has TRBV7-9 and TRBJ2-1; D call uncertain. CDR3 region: CASSSSREQFF. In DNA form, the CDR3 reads TGTGCCAGCAGCTCAAGCAGGGAGCAGTTCTTC.